This T cell receptor beta chain appears in the sequencing data of a study of neurological immune-mediated disorders. Study at large: Relapsing-remitting disease was seen in about 90% of the 34 multiple sclerosis patients, and secondary progressive disease was seen in 3. Whole-study findings and limits: No CDR3 amino acid sequences recurred among expanded clones across subjects, suggesting private repertoires in all groups.

A single run covered 15-18 subjects with over 180 million TCR-beta sequences. MiXCR, run by TCRdb on the 5' RACE reads, gives a single entry per CDR3 protein. The sample shows about 19,000 distinct CDR3 sequences, over 2.5% of them seen only once. In germline, CDR1 is MDHEN, CDR2 SYDVKM. This CDR3 has 19 residues. The V end was cut by 1 base, the J end by 9 bases, with 28 bases between. This clonotype was counted ten times or more. Its antigen is unknown. This chain links TRBV28 with TRBJ2-1, with a tentative D call TRBD2 (6 bases). The receptor was derived from a woman under 30 with multiple sclerosis. The specimen was PBMCs. CDR3 amino acids: CASSLLVMMAGTRGGEQFF. The CDR3 region has the DNA TGTGCCAGCAGTTTATTGGTGATGATGGCGGGGACGAGGGGTGGTGAGCAGTTCTTC. Full variable domain (outside the CDR3, taken from reference TRBV28 and TRBJ2-1): DVKVTQSSRYLVKRTGEKVFLECVQDMDHENMFWYRQDPGLGLRLIYFSYDVKMKEKGDIPEGYSVSREKKERFSLILESASTNQTSMYLCASSLLVMMAGTRGGEQFFGPGTRLTVL.